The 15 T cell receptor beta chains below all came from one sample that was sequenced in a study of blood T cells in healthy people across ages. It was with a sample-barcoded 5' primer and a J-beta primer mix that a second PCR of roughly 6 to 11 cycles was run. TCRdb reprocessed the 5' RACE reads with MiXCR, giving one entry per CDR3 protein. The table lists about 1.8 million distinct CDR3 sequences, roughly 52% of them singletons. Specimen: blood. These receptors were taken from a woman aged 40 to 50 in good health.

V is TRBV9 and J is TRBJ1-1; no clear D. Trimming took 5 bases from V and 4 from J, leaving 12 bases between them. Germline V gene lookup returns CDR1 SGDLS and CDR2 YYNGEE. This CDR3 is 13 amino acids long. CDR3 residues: CASRPFPGTEAFF. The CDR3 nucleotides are TGTGCCAGCAGACCCTTTCCGGGCACTGAAGCTTTCTTT.

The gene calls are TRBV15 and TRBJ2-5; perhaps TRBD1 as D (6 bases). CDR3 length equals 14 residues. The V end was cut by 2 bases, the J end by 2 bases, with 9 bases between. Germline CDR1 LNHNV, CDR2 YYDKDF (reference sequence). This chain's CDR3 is CATSRRTAQETQYF. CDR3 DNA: TGTGCCACCAGCAGAAGGACAGCTCAAGAGACCCAGTACTTC.

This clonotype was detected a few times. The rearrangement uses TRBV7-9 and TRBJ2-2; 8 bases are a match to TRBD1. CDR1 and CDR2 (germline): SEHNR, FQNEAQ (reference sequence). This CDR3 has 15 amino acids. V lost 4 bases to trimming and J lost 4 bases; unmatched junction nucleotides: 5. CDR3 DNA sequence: TGTGCCAGCAGCTCCGGACAGGGTAGCACCGGGGAGCTGTTTTTT. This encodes CASSSGQGSTGELFF.

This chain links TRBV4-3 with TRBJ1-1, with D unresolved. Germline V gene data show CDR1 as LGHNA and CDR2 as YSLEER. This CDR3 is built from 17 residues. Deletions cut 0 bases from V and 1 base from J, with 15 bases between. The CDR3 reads CASSQEHGEQPNTEAFF. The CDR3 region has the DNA TGCGCCAGCAGCCAAGAACATGGCGAACAGCCGAACACTGAAGCTTTCTTT.

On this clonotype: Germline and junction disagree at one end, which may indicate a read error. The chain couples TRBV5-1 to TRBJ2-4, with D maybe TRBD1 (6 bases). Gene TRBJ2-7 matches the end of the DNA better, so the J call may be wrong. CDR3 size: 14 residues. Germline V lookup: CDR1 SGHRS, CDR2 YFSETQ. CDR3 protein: CANSLSQGSYEQYF. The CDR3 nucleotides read TGCGCCAACAGCCTGAGTCAGGGGTCCTACGAGCAGTACTTC.

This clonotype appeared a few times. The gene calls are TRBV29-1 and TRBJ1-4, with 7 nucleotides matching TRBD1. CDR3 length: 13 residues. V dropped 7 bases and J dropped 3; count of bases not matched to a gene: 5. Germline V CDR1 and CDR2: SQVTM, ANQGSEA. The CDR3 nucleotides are TGCAGCGCTCAGGGGACAGCTAATGAAAAACTGTTTTTT. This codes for CSAQGTANEKLFF.

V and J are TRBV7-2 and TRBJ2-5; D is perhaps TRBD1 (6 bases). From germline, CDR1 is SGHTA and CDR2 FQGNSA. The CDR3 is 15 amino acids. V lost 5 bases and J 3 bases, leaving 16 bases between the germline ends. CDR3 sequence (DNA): TGTGCCAGCAGCCCGCCGGGACACGGGGAAGAGACCCAGTACTTC. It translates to CASSPPGHGEETQYF.

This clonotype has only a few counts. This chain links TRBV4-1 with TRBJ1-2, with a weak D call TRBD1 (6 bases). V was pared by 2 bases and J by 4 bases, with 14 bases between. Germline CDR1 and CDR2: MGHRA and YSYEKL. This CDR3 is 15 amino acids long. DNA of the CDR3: TGCGCCAGCAGCCAACAACAGGGCGACGGCTATGGCTACACCTTC. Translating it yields CASSQQQGDGYGYTF.

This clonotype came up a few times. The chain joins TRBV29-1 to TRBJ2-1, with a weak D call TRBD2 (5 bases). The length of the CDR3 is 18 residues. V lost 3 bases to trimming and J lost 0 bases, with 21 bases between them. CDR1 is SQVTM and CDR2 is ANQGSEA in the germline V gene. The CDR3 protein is CSVDGFVEGLSSYNEQFF. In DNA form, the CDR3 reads TGCAGCGTTGACGGTTTCGTCGAGGGTCTGAGCTCCTACAATGAGCAGTTCTTC.

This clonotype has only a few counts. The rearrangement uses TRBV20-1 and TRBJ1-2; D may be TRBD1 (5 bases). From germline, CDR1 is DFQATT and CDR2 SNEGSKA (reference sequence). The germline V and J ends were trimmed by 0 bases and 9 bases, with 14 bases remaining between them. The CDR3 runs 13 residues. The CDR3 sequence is CSARDRGVRSYTF. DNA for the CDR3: TGCAGTGCTAGAGATCGGGGGGTGCGCAGCTACACCTTC.

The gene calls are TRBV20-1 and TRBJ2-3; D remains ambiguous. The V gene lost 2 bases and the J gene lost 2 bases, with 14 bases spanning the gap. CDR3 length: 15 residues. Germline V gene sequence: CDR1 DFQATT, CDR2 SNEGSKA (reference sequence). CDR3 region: CSARTPGSPTDTQYF. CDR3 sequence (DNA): TGCAGTGCTAGAACTCCTGGGTCCCCCACAGATACGCAGTATTTT.

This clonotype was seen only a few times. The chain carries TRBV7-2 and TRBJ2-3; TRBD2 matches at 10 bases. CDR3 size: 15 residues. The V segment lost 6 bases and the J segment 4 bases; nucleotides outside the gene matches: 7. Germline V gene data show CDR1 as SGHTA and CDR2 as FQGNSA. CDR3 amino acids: CASSKRGGGPDTQYF. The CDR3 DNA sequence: TGTGCCAGCAGTAAGCGGGGGGGAGGTCCAGATACGCAGTATTTT.

CDR3 coding DNA: TGTGCCAGCAGTGGTGCAGGTGACCTAGCCAAAAACATTCAGTACTTC. It encodes CASSGAGDLAKNIQYF. The rearrangement joins TRBV6-4 to TRBJ2-4; D call uncertain. The CDR3 spans 16 residues. The germline gives CDR1 MRHNA, CDR2 SNTAGT. V lost 4 bases and J lost 0, with 13 bases in between.

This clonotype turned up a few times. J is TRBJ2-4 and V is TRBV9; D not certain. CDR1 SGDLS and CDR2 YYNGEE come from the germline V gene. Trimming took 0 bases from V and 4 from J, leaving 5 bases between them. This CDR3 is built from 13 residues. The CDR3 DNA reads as TGTGCCAGCAGCGTAGATCCAAAAAACATTCAGTACTTC. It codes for CASSVDPKNIQYF.

DNA of the CDR3: TGTGCCAGCAGCAAAAACGGTCATTTTTTGCTAGGGAACAATGAGCAGTTCTTC. Its protein product is CASSKNGHFLLGNNEQFF. The chain combines TRBV21-1 with TRBJ2-1; the table assigns TRBD2, which was not confirmed against the DNA. TRBV21-1 corresponds to a pseudogene. The CDR3 has 18 residues.